In this sample, the clone carrying this T cell receptor beta chain turned up a few times. Its cognate antigen is unknown. TCRdb used MiXCR to reprocess the 5' RACE reads, holding one entry per CDR3 protein. The table records over 80,000 distinct CDR3 sequences, 11% to 15% of them present only once. This entry is derived from a study of early T cells in non-severe SARS-CoV-2 infection. CDR1 and CDR2 from the germline V gene are SQVTM and ANQGSEA. The ends were cut back, 7 bases at V and 1 base at J, with 15 bases in the middle. The CDR3 length is 14 residues. Study-level points and caveats: Matching against VDJdb likely underestimated virus-specific expansions, favoring anti-spike CD8.

The chain recombines TRBV29-1 with TRBJ2-3, with D perhaps matching TRBD2 (6 bases). The receptor was isolated from an adult who was a healthcare worker with PCR-confirmed SARS-CoV-2 infection or an uninfected control (not recorded which). Specimen: whole blood. In DNA, the CDR3 is TGCAGCGGCGGGGCCTCGCGGGGCACAGATACGCAGTATTTT. Amino acid sequence: CSGGASRGTDTQYF.